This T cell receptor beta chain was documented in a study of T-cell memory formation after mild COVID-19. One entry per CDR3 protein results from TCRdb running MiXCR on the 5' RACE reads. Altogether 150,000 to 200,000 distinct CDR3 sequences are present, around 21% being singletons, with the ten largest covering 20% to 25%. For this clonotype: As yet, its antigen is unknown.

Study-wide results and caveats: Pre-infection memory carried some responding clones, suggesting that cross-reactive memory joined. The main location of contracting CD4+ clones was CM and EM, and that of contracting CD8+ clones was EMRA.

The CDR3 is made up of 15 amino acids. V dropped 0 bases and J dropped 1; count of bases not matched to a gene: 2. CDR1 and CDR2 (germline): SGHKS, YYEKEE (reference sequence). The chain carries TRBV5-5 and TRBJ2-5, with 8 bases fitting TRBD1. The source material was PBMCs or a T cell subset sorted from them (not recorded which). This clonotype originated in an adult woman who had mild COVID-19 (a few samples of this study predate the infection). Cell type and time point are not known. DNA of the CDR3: TGTGCCAGCAGCTTGGCCGGGACAGGCCAAGAGACCCAGTACTTC. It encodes CASSLAGTGQETQYF.